The 24 T cell receptor beta chains listed next were all sequenced from one sample in a study of persistence of HIV-infected CD4 T cells. Stimulation used 10 ug/mL lysate from CMV-infected fibroblasts. Sorted nonresponding memory CD4+ T cells were CD40L-negative, CD69-negative, CD45RO-high. The immunoSEQ assay was version 4, run in survey mode. Using immunoSEQ multiplex PCR, the repertoire was profiled, and TCRdb retains in-frame clones only, with some absent. Among roughly 41,000 clones, approximately 84% were seen once, and the ten largest hold around 1.5%. For these TCRs, the target antigens are not known. The material sequenced was CD4+ T cells sorted from PBMCs after roughly 20-hour stimulation, taken from a patient who received antiretroviral therapy. All receptors derive from an adult man with HIV who was CMV-seropositive.

The chain uses TRBV27 and TRBJ1-2, with TRBD1 matching over 8 bases. CDR1 and CDR2 from the germline V gene are MNHEY and SMNVEV (reference sequence). The V and J ends lost 4 bases and 6 bases, in that order; junction bases with no gene match: 7. The CDR3 extends over 14 amino acids. The CDR3 DNA reads as TGTGCCAGCAGTTCACCGGACAGGGTGAATGGCTACACCTTC. Translation: CASSSPDRVNGYTF.

Of note for this clone: The sample carries other DNA sequences with the same CDR3. The chain joins TRBV27 to TRBJ1-5; 7 nucleotides align to TRBD1. The CDR3 spans 13 residues. V trimming: 2 bases; J trimming: 6 bases; junction bases outside the gene matches: 1. Germline loops: CDR1 MNHEY, CDR2 SMNVEV (reference sequence). The CDR3 is CASSLAGGQPQHF. CDR3 bases: TGTGCCAGCAGTTTAGCAGGGGGTCAGCCCCAGCATTTT.

This chain connects TRBV10-3 to TRBJ1-6; unclear D gene. The V gene lost 4 bases and the J gene lost 5 bases, with 9 bases spanning the gap. In germline, CDR1 is ENHRY, CDR2 SYGVKD. The CDR3 loop spans 14 amino acids. Here the CDR3 reads CAISGAVNNSPLHF. In DNA, the CDR3 is TGTGCCATCAGTGGGGCAGTCAATAATTCACCCCTCCACTTT.

The rearrangement joins TRBV10-2 to TRBJ1-1; 9 nucleotides agree with TRBD1. The CDR3 extends over 17 amino acids. Germline V gives CDR1 WSHSY, CDR2 SAAADI. After removal of 5 bases from V and 1 base from J, the junction contained 11 bases not matched to a gene. This CDR3 reads CASSPQGAATSNTEAFF. In DNA, the CDR3 is TGCGCCAGCAGTCCACAGGGGGCCGCAACATCGAACACTGAAGCTTTCTTT.

V and J are TRBV10-2 and TRBJ2-7, with TRBD1 identical over 7 bases. Germline V gives CDR1 WSHSY, CDR2 SAAADI. Trimming cost V 10 bases and J 13 bases; bases outside gene matches: 13. There are 11 residues in the CDR3. The CDR3, as DNA: TGCGCCATCCTGACAGGGCATGAAATTTACTTC. Translating gives CAILTGHEIYF.

V is TRBV6-5 and J is TRBJ2-3; 12 nucleotides match TRBD2. The V and J ends lost 2 bases and 6 bases, in that order; junction bases with no gene match: 6. Germline lookup yields CDR1 MNHEY and CDR2 SVGAGI. This CDR3 has 16 residues. The CDR3 bases are TGTGCCAGCAGTTACGCGGCTAGCGGGGGGGTGGATACGCAGTATTTT. Translating gives CASSYAASGGVDTQYF.

The chain links TRBV30 to TRBJ1-5; 9 bases are a match to TRBD1. CDR1 GTSNPN and CDR2 SVGIG come from the germline V gene (reference sequence). The CDR3 totals 18 residues. J lost 0 bases, V lost 4 bases, and 13 bases had no gene match. The CDR3 is CAWNRGQGKSSSNQPQHF. DNA for the CDR3: TGTGCCTGGAACCGGGGACAGGGTAAATCTAGTAGCAATCAGCCCCAGCATTTT.

The chain has TRBV25-1 and TRBJ2-7; D gene ambiguous. The CDR3 is made up of 12 amino acids. Trimming took 5 bases from V and 6 from J, leaving 11 bases between them. Germline CDR1 and CDR2: MGHDK and SYGVNS. The CDR3 loop reads CASSMSGVEQYF. The CDR3 DNA sequence: TGTGCCAGCAGTATGAGTGGTGTCGAGCAGTACTTC.

V is TRBV7-9 and J is TRBJ2-1, with D hard to call. The V end was cut by 3 bases, the J end by 7 bases, with 7 bases between. Germline V lookup: CDR1 SEHNR, CDR2 FQNEAQ (reference sequence). This CDR3 contains 12 residues. CDR3 nucleotide sequence: TGTGCCAGCAGCTTGTCTCGGAATGAGCAGTTCTTC. Protein product: CASSLSRNEQFF.

The rearrangement joins TRBV10-3 to TRBJ2-2; TRBD1 agrees at 8 bases. Germline CDR1 reads ENHRY; CDR2 reads SYGVKD. The CDR3 covers 15 residues. With 0 bases clipped from V and 5 bases from J, the junction kept 2 bases outside the gene matches. CDR3 region: CAISESTGVTGELFF. The CDR3 bases are TGTGCCATCAGTGAGTCGACAGGGGTGACCGGGGAGCTGTTTTTT.

The chain has TRBV28 and TRBJ1-5; 11 bases match TRBD1. The CDR3 is 14 amino acids. The germline V gene has CDR1 MDHEN and CDR2 SYDVKM. The V and J ends lost 8 bases and 6 bases, in that order; junction bases with no gene match: 6. The CDR3 DNA reads TGTGCCAGCCAAAGGACAGGGGGCGGTCAGCCCCAGCATTTT. Its protein is CASQRTGGGQPQHF.

The gene calls are TRBV28 and TRBJ1-1; D may be TRBD1 (5 bases). Deletions cut 7 bases from V and 1 base from J, with 16 bases between. From germline, CDR1 is MDHEN and CDR2 SYDVKM. The CDR3 has 15 residues. The CDR3 coding sequence is TGTGCCAGCATCTCCGGGGGTACCACGAACACTGAAGCTTTCTTT. Translation gives CASISGGTTNTEAFF.

In this sample, this clone turned up once. CDR3 nucleotides: TGTGCCAGCAGCTTTAATGACTTATATAGCAATCAGCCCCAGCATTTT. Encoded protein: CASSFNDLYSNQPQHF. This chain joins TRBV7-3 and TRBJ1-5; D is undetermined. The germline CDR1 and CDR2 sequences are SGHTA and FQGTGA. The CDR3 totals 16 residues. The ends were cut back, 3 bases at V and 0 bases at J, with 12 bases in the middle.

The rearrangement uses TRBV5-1 and TRBJ2-4; TRBD1 matches 9 bases. Germline V gives CDR1 SGHRS, CDR2 YFSETQ. There are 13 residues in the CDR3. Trimming at V came to 5 bases and at J to 8 bases, leaving 5 bases not matched to a gene. CDR3: CASSSDRGDIQYF. Written as DNA, the CDR3 is TGCGCCAGCAGTTCCGACAGGGGGGACATTCAGTACTTC.

This chain uses TRBV2 with TRBJ1-5; D is ambiguous. Trimming stripped 4 bases from V and 2 bases from J, with 6 bases between. The CDR3 runs 13 residues. Germline V gene lookup returns CDR1 SNHLY and CDR2 FYNNEI. CDR3 in amino acids: CASSGQGNQPQHF. The CDR3 nucleotides are TGTGCCAGCAGTGGCCAGGGCAATCAGCCCCAGCATTTT.

The V and J genes are TRBV7-8 and TRBJ2-4; no clear D. Germline CDR1 SGHVS, CDR2 FQNEAQ. The CDR3 consists of 15 residues. V lost 5 bases and J lost 1, with 12 bases in between. The CDR3 nucleotides are TGTGCCAGCAGCCGTGAAAACGGGGCCAAAAACATTCAGTACTTC. It is translated as CASSRENGAKNIQYF.

This chain joins TRBV27 and TRBJ2-7, with TRBD1 matching over 9 bases. The germline V gene encodes CDR1 MNHEY and CDR2 SMNVEV (reference sequence). This CDR3 comprises 14 residues. Germline trimming cut 6 bases from V and 3 bases from J; bases unmatched to any gene: 6. CDR3 region: CASRTDRGGYEQYF. The CDR3 DNA reads TGTGCCAGCAGAACGGACAGGGGTGGCTACGAGCAGTACTTC.

This clone showed up just once. The rearrangement links TRBV6-5 to TRBJ1-6; no clear D gene. V dropped 6 bases and J dropped 7 bases, with 7 bases sitting between them. CDR3 length equals 12 residues. CDR1 and CDR2 (germline): MNHEY, SVGAGI. In DNA, the CDR3 is TGTGCCAGCAGAGTATCAAATTCACCCCTCCACTTT. Its translation: CASRVSNSPLHF.

This chain uses TRBV5-1 with TRBJ1-5; 8 bases align to TRBD1. Germline trimming cut 0 bases from V and 4 bases from J; bases unmatched to any gene: 3. Germline loops: CDR1 SGHRS, CDR2 YFSETQ. The CDR3 loop spans 15 amino acids. The CDR3 DNA sequence: TGCGCCAGCAGCTTGGACGGACAGGGAAATCAGCCCCAGCATTTT. This encodes CASSLDGQGNQPQHF.

The chain is built from TRBV5-1 and TRBJ1-2, with D perhaps TRBD1 (6 bases). The CDR3 consists of 14 residues. Trimming took 3 bases from V and 1 from J, leaving 10 bases between them. The germline gives CDR1 SGHRS, CDR2 YFSETQ. The CDR3 DNA reads TGCGCCAGCAGCTCACAGGGTTATAACTATGGCTACACCTTC. Translating it yields CASSSQGYNYGYTF.

The chain links TRBV28 to TRBJ1-1; D gene unclear. Germline loops: CDR1 MDHEN, CDR2 SYDVKM. V lost 5 bases to trimming and J lost 0 bases, with 10 bases between them. This CDR3 comprises 14 residues. The CDR3 DNA reads as TGTGCCAGCAGTCTGCCCGGGATGAACACTGAAGCTTTCTTT. Its translation: CASSLPGMNTEAFF. Complete variable domain (other parts from reference TRBV28 and TRBJ1-1): DVKVTQSSRYLVKRTGEKVFLECVQDMDHENMFWYRQDPGLGLRLIYFSYDVKMKEKGDIPEGYSVSREKKERFSLILESASTNQTSMYLCASSLPGMNTEAFFGQGTRLTVV.

This clone occurred once. The chain uses TRBV21-1 and TRBJ2-2; TRBD1 is the table's D call, not checked against the DNA. TRBV21-1 is shown as a pseudogene. The CDR3 is made up of 16 amino acids. CDR3 sequence: CASSTPDRKNTGELFF. Here the CDR3 DNA reads TGTGCCAGCAGCACACCGGACAGGAAGAACACCGGGGAGCTGTTTTTT.

V and J are TRBV23-1 and TRBJ2-7, with unresolved D. TRBV23-1 is sorted into the ORF group, with uncertain function. Between the trimmed V and J ends, which lost 4 bases and 3 bases, there was a span of 16 bases. There are 15 residues in the CDR3. The CDR3 DNA sequence: TGCGCCAGCAGTCCATCCCACCCGAGGTGCTACGAGCAGTACTTC. This translates into CASSPSHPRCYEQYF.

The V call is TRBV29-1, the J call TRBJ1-4; a weak D match, TRBD1 (6 bases). Germline lookup yields CDR1 SQVTM and CDR2 ANQGSEA. Trimming cost V 4 bases and J 7 bases, with 13 bases left between them. The CDR3 has 13 amino acids. The CDR3 protein is CSVVPGAGEKLFF. As DNA, the CDR3 is TGCAGCGTTGTTCCGGGGGCTGGTGAAAAACTGTTTTTT.